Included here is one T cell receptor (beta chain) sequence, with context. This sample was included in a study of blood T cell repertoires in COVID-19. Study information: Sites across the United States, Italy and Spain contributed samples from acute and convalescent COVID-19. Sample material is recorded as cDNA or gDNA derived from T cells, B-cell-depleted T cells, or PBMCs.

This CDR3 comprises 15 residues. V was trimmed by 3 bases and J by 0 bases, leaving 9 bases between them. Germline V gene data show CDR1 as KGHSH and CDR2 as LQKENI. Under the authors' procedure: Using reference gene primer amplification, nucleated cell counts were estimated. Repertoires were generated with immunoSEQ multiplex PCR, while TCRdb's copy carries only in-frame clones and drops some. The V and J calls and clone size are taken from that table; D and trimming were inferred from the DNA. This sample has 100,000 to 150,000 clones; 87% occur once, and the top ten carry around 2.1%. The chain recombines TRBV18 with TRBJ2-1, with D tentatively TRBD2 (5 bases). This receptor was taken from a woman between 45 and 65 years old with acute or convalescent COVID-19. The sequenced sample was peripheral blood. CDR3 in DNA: TGTGCCAGCTCACCTAGCGTGAGCTCCTACAATGAGCAGTTCTTC. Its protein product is CASSPSVSSYNEQFF.